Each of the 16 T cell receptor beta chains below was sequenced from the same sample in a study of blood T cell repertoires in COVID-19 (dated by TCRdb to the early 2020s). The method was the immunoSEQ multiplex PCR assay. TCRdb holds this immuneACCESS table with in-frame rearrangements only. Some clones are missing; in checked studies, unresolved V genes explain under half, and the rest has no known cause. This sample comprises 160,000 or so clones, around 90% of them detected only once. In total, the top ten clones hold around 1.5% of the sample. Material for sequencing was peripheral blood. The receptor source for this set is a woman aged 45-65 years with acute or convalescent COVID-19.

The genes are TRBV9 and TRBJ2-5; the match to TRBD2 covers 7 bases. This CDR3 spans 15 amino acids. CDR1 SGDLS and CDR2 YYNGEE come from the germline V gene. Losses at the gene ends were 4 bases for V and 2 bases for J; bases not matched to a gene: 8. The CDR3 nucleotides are TGTGCCAGCAGCTCCCAGCGGGGAACTCAAGAGACCCAGTACTTC. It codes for CASSSQRGTQETQYF.

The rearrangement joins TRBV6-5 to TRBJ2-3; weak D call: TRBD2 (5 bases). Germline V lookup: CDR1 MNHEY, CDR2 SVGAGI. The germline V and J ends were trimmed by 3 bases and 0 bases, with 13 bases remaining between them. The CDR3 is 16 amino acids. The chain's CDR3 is CASSYSEDVSTDTQYF. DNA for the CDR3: TGTGCCAGCAGTTATAGCGAAGACGTAAGCACAGATACGCAGTATTTT.

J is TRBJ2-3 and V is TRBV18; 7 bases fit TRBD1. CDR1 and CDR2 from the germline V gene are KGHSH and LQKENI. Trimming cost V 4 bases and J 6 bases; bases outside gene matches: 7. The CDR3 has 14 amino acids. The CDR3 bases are TGTGCCAGCTCACGAGGGACAGAGGGGGATACGCAGTATTTT. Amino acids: CASSRGTEGDTQYF.

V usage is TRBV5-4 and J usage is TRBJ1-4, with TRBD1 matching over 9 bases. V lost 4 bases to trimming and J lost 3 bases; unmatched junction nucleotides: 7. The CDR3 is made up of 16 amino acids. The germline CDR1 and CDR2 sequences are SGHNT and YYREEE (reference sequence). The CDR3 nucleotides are TGTGCCAGCAGCGCCACGGGACAGGGACCTAATGAAAAACTGTTTTTT. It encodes CASSATGQGPNEKLFF.

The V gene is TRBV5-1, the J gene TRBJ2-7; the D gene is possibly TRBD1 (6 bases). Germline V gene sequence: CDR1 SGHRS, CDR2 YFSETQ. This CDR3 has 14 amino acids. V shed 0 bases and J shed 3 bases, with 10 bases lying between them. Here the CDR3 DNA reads TGCGCCAGCAGCTTGGGGTCAGGGGACTACGAGCAGTACTTC. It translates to CASSLGSGDYEQYF.

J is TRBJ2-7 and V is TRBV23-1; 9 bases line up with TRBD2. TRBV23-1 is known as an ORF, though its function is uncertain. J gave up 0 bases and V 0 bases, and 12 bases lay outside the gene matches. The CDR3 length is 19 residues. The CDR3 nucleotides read TGCGCCAGCAGTCAATCGGAGGGTAGCGGGAGCGCTAGCTCCTACGAGCAGTACTTC. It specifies CASSQSEGSGSASSYEQYF.

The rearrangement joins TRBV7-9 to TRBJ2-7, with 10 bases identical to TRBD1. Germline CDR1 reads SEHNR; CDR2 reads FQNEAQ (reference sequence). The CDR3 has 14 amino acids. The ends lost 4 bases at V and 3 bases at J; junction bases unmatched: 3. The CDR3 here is CASSWDRGDYEQYF. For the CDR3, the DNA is TGTGCCAGCAGCTGGGACAGGGGAGACTACGAGCAGTACTTC.

CDR3 sequence: CSARTNPEAFF. In nucleotides, the CDR3 is TGCAGTGCTCGGACAAACCCTGAAGCTTTCTTT. This chain joins TRBV20-1 and TRBJ1-1; possibly TRBD1 for D (5 bases). Trimming took 5 bases from V and 6 from J, leaving 10 bases between them. This CDR3 spans 11 amino acids. CDR1 and CDR2 from the germline V gene are DFQATT and SNEGSKA (reference sequence).

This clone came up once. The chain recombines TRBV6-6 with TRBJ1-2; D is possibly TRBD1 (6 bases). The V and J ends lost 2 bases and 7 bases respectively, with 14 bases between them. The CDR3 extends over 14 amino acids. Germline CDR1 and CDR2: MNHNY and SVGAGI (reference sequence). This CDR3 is CASSYVVQGGGYTF. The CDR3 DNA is TGTGCCAGCAGTTACGTGGTACAGGGTGGTGGCTACACCTTC.

The CDR3, as DNA: TGTGCCAGCAGCCAAAGATTTAGCGGGGGGGTCGGGGAGCTGTTTTTT. It is translated as CASSQRFSGGVGELFF. The rearrangement joins TRBV4-2 to TRBJ2-2; 11 nucleotides match TRBD2. Germline CDR1 LGHNA, CDR2 YNFKEQ. V gave up 2 bases and J gave up 7 bases; unmatched junction bases: 6. This CDR3 contains 16 residues.

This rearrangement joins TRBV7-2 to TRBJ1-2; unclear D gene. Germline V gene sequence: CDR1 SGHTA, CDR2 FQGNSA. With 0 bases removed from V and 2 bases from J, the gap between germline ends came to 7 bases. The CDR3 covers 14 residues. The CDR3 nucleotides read TGTGCCAGCAGCTTAGCCGCGGCGAACTATGGCTACACCTTC. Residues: CASSLAAANYGYTF.

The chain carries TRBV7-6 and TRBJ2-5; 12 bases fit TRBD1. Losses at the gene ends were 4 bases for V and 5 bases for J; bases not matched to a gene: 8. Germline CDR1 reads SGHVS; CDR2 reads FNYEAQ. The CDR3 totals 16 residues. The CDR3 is CASSSYRDRGRETQYF. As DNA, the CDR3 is TGTGCCAGCAGCTCGTACCGGGACAGGGGGCGGGAGACCCAGTACTTC. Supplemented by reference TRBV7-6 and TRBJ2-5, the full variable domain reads GAGVSQSPRYKVTKRGQDVALRCDPISGHVSLYWYRQALGQGPEFLTYFNYEAQQDKSGLPNDRFSAERPEGSISTLTIQRTEQRDSAMYRCASSSYRDRGRETQYFGPGTRLLVL.

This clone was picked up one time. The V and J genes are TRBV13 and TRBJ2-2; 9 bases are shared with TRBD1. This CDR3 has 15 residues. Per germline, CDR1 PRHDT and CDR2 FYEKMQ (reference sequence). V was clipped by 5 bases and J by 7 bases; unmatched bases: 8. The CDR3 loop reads CASSVHRGQDGELFF. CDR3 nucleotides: TGTGCCAGCAGCGTCCACAGGGGGCAGGACGGGGAGCTGTTTTTT.

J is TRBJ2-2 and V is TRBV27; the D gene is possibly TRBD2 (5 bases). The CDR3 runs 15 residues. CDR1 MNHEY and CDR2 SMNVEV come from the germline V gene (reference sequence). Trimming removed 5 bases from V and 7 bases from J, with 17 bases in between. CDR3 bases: TGTGCCAGCAGTCCGAGGACTCGGCTGGGCGGGGAGCTGTTTTTT. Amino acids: CASSPRTRLGGELFF.

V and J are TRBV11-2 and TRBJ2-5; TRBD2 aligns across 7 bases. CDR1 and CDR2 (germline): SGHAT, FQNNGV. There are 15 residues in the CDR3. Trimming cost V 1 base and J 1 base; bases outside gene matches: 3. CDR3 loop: CASSLASGGQETQYF. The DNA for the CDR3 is TGTGCCAGCAGCTTAGCTAGCGGAGGCCAAGAGACCCAGTACTTC.

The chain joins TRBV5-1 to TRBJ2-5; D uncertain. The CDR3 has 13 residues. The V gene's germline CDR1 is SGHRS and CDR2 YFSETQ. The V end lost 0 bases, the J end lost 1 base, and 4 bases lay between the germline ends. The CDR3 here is CASSLASQETQYF. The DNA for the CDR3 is TGCGCCAGCAGCTTGGCATCCCAAGAGACCCAGTACTTC.